This TCR beta chain was identified in a study of OX40 agonist ivuxolimab in advanced cancers. Study observations and caveats: Antigen specificity was not determined for the expanded peripheral T cells. Expanded clones were, on average, more numerous in CD8+ T cells than in CD4+.

The germline CDR1 and CDR2 sequences are MNHEY and SVGAGI. The CDR3 totals 14 residues. The V end was cut by 6 bases, the J end by 1 base, with 11 bases between. TCRdb keeps only in-frame clones here, not all; method: immunoSEQ multiplex PCR. The table has more than 50,000 clones, about nine tenths seen once. About this clone: Its antigen is currently unknown.

The chain uses TRBV6-5 and TRBJ2-3; D gene unclear. This TCR came from an adult with an advanced solid tumor such as melanoma, head and neck, liver or kidney cancer. The sequencing here drew on CD4+ or CD8+ T cells sorted from blood, taken in a trial of the OX40 agonist ivuxolimab. The DNA for the CDR3 is TGTGCCAGCAGATACAGTGCGGGCACAGATACGCAGTATTTT. Protein: CASRYSAGTDTQYF.